This T cell receptor (beta chain) was retrieved from a study of T-cell reconstitution after alpha-beta-depleted transplantation in children. Preparing the TCRbeta library involved the use of unique molecular identifiers. Each CDR3 protein gets one entry after TCRdb re-called the PCR reads with MiXCR. The sample includes 380,000 or so distinct CDR3 sequences, more than 10% of them seen just once. The CDR3 has 15 residues. Germline assignment: CDR1 DFQATT and CDR2 SNEGSKA (reference sequence). J was trimmed by 2 bases and V by 1 base; bases with no gene match: 5. This specimen was PBMCs, taken from the stem cell graft. The J gene is TRBJ2-5, the V gene TRBV20-1; TRBD1 agrees at 9 bases. The clonotype originates from a human donor who donated a stem cell graft to a child with Fanconi anemia. This CDR3 reads CSARALDRGQETQYF. CDR3 nucleotide sequence: TGCAGTGCTAGAGCTCTGGACAGGGGACAAGAGACCCAGTACTTC.